Below are 26 T cell receptor beta chains sequenced from a single sample in a study of T cell responses to AZD1222 COVID-19 vaccine. Libraries were prepared by immunoSEQ multiplex PCR; TCRdb keeps only in-frame clonotypes and omits some of them. Found here are 150,000 to 200,000 clones, over 80% of them singletons; the top ten hold 5% to 7%. The sample here was peripheral blood, taken on day 0 of AZD1222 vaccination. These receptors were taken from an adult in good health.

This chain connects TRBV5-1 to TRBJ2-3; D unresolved. Germline assignment: CDR1 SGHRS and CDR2 YFSETQ. V shed 1 base and J shed 4 bases, with 13 bases lying between them. The CDR3 extends over 15 amino acids. The CDR3 loop is CASSLMQVFSDTQYF. The CDR3 DNA reads as TGCGCCAGCAGCTTGATGCAGGTTTTCTCAGATACGCAGTATTTT.

J is TRBJ1-3 and V is TRBV12-3 or TRBV12-4; no clear D. The CDR3 totals 11 residues. Trimming took off 6 bases at V and 0 bases at J, with 0 bases between the two ends. In DNA form, the CDR3 reads TGTGCCAGCAGCTCTGGAAACACCATATATTTT. Encoded protein: CASSSGNTIYF.

The V and J genes are TRBV5-4 and TRBJ2-5; 8 bases align to TRBD1. CDR1 and CDR2 (germline): SGHNT, YYREEE (reference sequence). V shed 5 bases, J shed 4 bases, and the junction held 4 bases outside the gene matches. This CDR3 has 13 amino acids. The CDR3 DNA follows: TGTGCCAGCAGGTTACAGGGGGGAGAGACCCAGTACTTC. This codes for CASRLQGGETQYF.

The genes are TRBV5-5 and TRBJ1-3; D remains ambiguous. Germline V gives CDR1 SGHKS, CDR2 YYEKEE (reference sequence). V was cut by 4 bases and J by 3 bases, with 17 bases left in between. There are 16 residues in the CDR3. DNA of the CDR3: TGTGCCAGCAGCCCACCACCGAGAAGGGTTGGAAACACCATATATTTT. It specifies CASSPPPRRVGNTIYF. The whole variable domain, filled in from reference TRBV5-5 and TRBJ1-3, reads DAGVTQSPTHLIKTRGQQVTLRCSPISGHKSVSWYQQVLGQGPQFIFQYYEKEERGRGNFPDRFSARQFPNYSSELNVNALLLGDSALYLCASSPPPRRVGNTIYFGEGSWLTVV.

J is TRBJ2-3 and V is TRBV5-1; 10 bases are shared with TRBD2. CDR3 length: 16 residues. CDR1 and CDR2 (germline): SGHRS, YFSETQ. The V segment lost 2 bases and the J segment 3 bases; nucleotides outside the gene matches: 6. CDR3 amino acids: CASSLGTSDRTDTQYF. The DNA for the CDR3 is TGCGCCAGCAGCTTAGGGACTAGCGATCGGACAGATACGCAGTATTTT.

The chain recombines TRBV29-1 with TRBJ2-7; the match to TRBD2 covers 13 bases. CDR1 is SQVTM, CDR2 ANQGSEA, per germline. There are 14 residues in the CDR3. Germline trimming cut 3 bases from V and 4 bases from J; bases unmatched to any gene: 3. The CDR3 protein is CSVEGTSGIYEQYF. DNA for the CDR3: TGCAGCGTTGAGGGGACTAGCGGGATTTACGAGCAGTACTTC.

The chain combines TRBV6-6 with TRBJ1-5; perhaps TRBD1 as D (6 bases). CDR3 size: 15 residues. Germline assignment: CDR1 MNHNY and CDR2 SVGAGI (reference sequence). Trimming removed 6 bases from V and 0 bases from J, with 12 bases in between. The CDR3 region has the DNA TGTGCCAGCAGGAAGGACAGCTATAGCAATCAGCCCCAGCATTTT. This gives the protein CASRKDSYSNQPQHF.

This chain links TRBV11-2 with TRBJ1-1, with 9 bases lining up with TRBD1. Unmatched junction bases numbered 9, after V lost 6 bases and J lost 1 base. From germline, CDR1 is SGHAT and CDR2 FQNNGV. The CDR3 spans 16 residues. The CDR3 DNA sequence: TGTGCCAGCAGTCAGGGGACAGGGTTACGGAACACTGAAGCTTTCTTT. The encoded protein is CASSQGTGLRNTEAFF.

The chain combines TRBV27 with TRBJ2-7; D may be TRBD2 (7 bases). Trimming pared 5 bases from V and 3 bases from J, leaving 17 bases between. Germline assignment: CDR1 MNHEY and CDR2 SMNVEV (reference sequence). There are 15 residues in the CDR3. The DNA for the CDR3 is TGTGCCAGCAGTCCCCGAGGGGGGGGCGGCTACGAGCAGTACTTC. Translated, it gives CASSPRGGGGYEQYF.

The rearrangement links TRBV18 to TRBJ2-7; 8 bases align to TRBD2. The CDR3 sequence is 15 residues long. Losses at the gene ends were 2 bases for V and 1 base for J; bases not matched to a gene: 4. Per germline, CDR1 KGHSH and CDR2 LQKENI. CDR3 protein: CASSPAGGGSYEQYF. CDR3 coding DNA: TGTGCCAGCTCACCAGCGGGGGGTGGATCCTACGAGCAGTACTTC.

V and J are TRBV7-2 and TRBJ1-5, with TRBD1 as a possible D gene (6 bases). Germline assignment: CDR1 SGHTA and CDR2 FQGNSA. The V end lost 6 bases, the J end lost 4 bases, and 10 bases lay between the germline ends. The CDR3 is 13 residues long. Written as DNA, the CDR3 is TGTGCCAGCAGGAGTACAGGGAATCAGCCCCAGCATTTT. Translating it yields CASRSTGNQPQHF.

This clone was seen a handful of times. This chain uses TRBV19 with TRBJ1-6; 11 bases align to TRBD1. J gave up 0 bases and V 5 bases, and 6 bases lay outside the gene matches. CDR3 length: 18 residues. CDR1 is LNHDA, CDR2 SQIVND, per germline (reference sequence). The CDR3 is CASSVSGQGASYNSPLHF. For the CDR3, the DNA is TGTGCCAGTAGTGTCTCCGGACAGGGGGCCTCCTATAATTCACCCCTCCACTTT.

The V and J genes are TRBV3-1 (or the pseudogene TRBV3-2) and TRBJ1-6, with D unclear. V lost 4 bases to trimming and J lost 3 bases, with 4 bases between them. The CDR3 is 13 residues long. CDR1 is LGHDT and CDR2 is YNNKEL in the germline V gene (reference sequence). The CDR3 DNA is TGTGCCAGCAGCCCGAGCTATAATTCACCCCTCCACTTT. It codes for CASSPSYNSPLHF.

The gene calls are TRBV30 and TRBJ1-3, with D hard to call. The V gene lost 0 bases and the J gene lost 8 bases, with 20 bases spanning the gap. The CDR3 contains 16 residues. In germline, CDR1 is GTSNPN, CDR2 SVGIG (reference sequence). The CDR3 nucleotides are TGTGCCTGGAGTGTATTTTCCGTGGGCACGGCGGACACCATATATTTT. Protein sequence: CAWSVFSVGTADTIYF.

This CDR3 reads CAWSEGVGSNQPQHF. The CDR3 bases are TGTGCCTGGAGTGAGGGGGTGGGTAGCAATCAGCCCCAGCATTTT. The chain employs TRBV30 and TRBJ1-5, with a tentative D call TRBD1 (6 bases). Trimming removed 1 base from V and 0 bases from J, with 10 bases in between. CDR3 length: 15 amino acids. Germline V gene lookup returns CDR1 GTSNPN and CDR2 SVGIG (reference sequence).

This clone was seen a single time. V usage is TRBV5-4 and J usage is TRBJ2-7; TRBD1 matches 12 bases. V shed 3 bases, J shed 11 bases, and the junction held 6 bases outside the gene matches. Germline V gives CDR1 SGHNT, CDR2 YYREEE (reference sequence). This CDR3 region has 13 residues. The CDR3 DNA is TGTGCCAGCAGCTGGAGAGGGACAGGGGGCGAGTACTTC. Encoded protein: CASSWRGTGGEYF.

The chain employs TRBV28 and TRBJ2-1; the match to TRBD2 covers 10 bases. This CDR3 has 15 amino acids. From germline, CDR1 is MDHEN and CDR2 SYDVKM. J lost 7 bases, V lost 8 bases, and 11 bases had no gene match. This CDR3 reads CASHTSGRVLNEQFF. CDR3 bases: TGTGCCAGCCACACCAGCGGGAGGGTCTTGAATGAGCAGTTCTTC.

This rearrangement joins TRBV30 to TRBJ1-5; D gene ambiguous. Germline CDR1 GTSNPN, CDR2 SVGIG (reference sequence). V was pared by 0 bases and J by 6 bases, with 12 bases between. There are 14 residues in the CDR3. CDR3 nucleotide sequence: TGTGCCTGGAGTGTATTTACCCGAAGTCAGCCCCAGCATTTT. Protein sequence: CAWSVFTRSQPQHF.

The chain combines TRBV3-1 (or the pseudogene TRBV3-2) with TRBJ1-5; 7 nucleotides agree with TRBD1. Germline V gene sequence: CDR1 LGHDT, CDR2 YNNKEL (reference sequence). The CDR3 length is 19 residues. After removal of 4 bases from V and 0 bases from J, the junction contained 15 bases not matched to a gene. The CDR3 here is CASSRRGQRRRYSNQPQHF. The CDR3 DNA reads as TGTGCCAGCAGCCGCCGGGGACAGCGACGTCGTTATAGCAATCAGCCCCAGCATTTT.

The CDR3 sequence is CAWSTQGDQPQHF. CDR3 sequence (DNA): TGTGCCTGGAGTACACAAGGGGATCAGCCCCAGCATTTT. This sequence joins TRBV30 and TRBJ1-5, with a weak D call TRBD1 (5 bases). Trimming pared 2 bases from V and 5 bases from J, leaving 10 bases between. The CDR3 runs to 13 residues. The germline CDR1 and CDR2 sequences are GTSNPN and SVGIG (reference sequence).

This chain joins TRBV6-1 and TRBJ1-5; D unresolved. The CDR3 has 13 amino acids. The V and J ends lost 3 bases and 10 bases respectively, with 13 bases between them. Germline CDR1 is MNHNS and CDR2 is SASEGT. The chain's CDR3 is CASSEQALNPQHF. The CDR3 DNA reads TGTGCCAGCAGTGAGCAGGCCCTTAACCCCCAGCATTTT.

The V call is TRBV11-2, the J call TRBJ2-5; D not certain. The V and J ends lost 1 base and 8 bases respectively, with 14 bases between them. Germline V gives CDR1 SGHAT, CDR2 FQNNGV. The CDR3 loop spans 14 amino acids. Here the CDR3 reads CASSLGYRTETQYF. The CDR3 nucleotides are TGTGCCAGCAGCTTAGGCTACCGTACAGAAACCCAGTACTTC.

The J gene is TRBJ2-6, the V gene TRBV29-1; a weak D match, TRBD1 (5 bases). The ends were cut back, 0 bases at V and 0 bases at J, with 12 bases in the middle. Germline V lookup: CDR1 SQVTM, CDR2 ANQGSEA. The CDR3 is 17 residues long. The chain's CDR3 is CSVEEIYRTSGANVLTF. CDR3 in DNA: TGCAGCGTTGAAGAGATTTACAGGACCTCTGGGGCCAACGTCCTGACTTTC.

J is TRBJ1-1 and V is TRBV12-3 or TRBV12-4, with D tentatively TRBD1 (5 bases). CDR3 length equals 13 residues. Trimming cost V 6 bases and J 2 bases, with 10 bases left between them. CDR3 loop: CASSVRVNTEAFF. CDR3 DNA: TGTGCCAGCAGCGTCAGGGTCAACACTGAAGCTTTCTTT.

This chain links TRBV18 with TRBJ1-6; 8 nucleotides agree with TRBD1. This CDR3 region has 15 residues. V trimming: 2 bases; J trimming: 10 bases; junction bases outside the gene matches: 7. Germline V gene lookup returns CDR1 KGHSH and CDR2 LQKENI. The CDR3 protein is CASSPSGQGESPLHF. The CDR3 coding sequence is TGTGCCAGCTCACCATCCGGACAGGGTGAGTCACCCCTCCACTTT.

This clone was recorded once. This rearrangement joins TRBV29-1 to TRBJ1-1, with no clear D. V shed 4 bases and J shed 1 base, with 16 bases lying between them. Germline V gene lookup returns CDR1 SQVTM and CDR2 ANQGSEA. CDR3 length: 15 amino acids. DNA for the CDR3: TGCAGCGTTGGCGAATACGGACGGAGGAACACTGAAGCTTTCTTT. This gives the protein CSVGEYGRRNTEAFF. Full variable domain (remainder filled in from reference TRBV29-1 and TRBJ1-1): SAVISQKPSRDICQRGTSLTIQCQVDSQVTMMFWYRQQPGQSLTLIATANQGSEATYESGFVIDKFPISRPNLTFSTLTVSNMSPEDSSIYLCSVGEYGRRNTEAFFGQGTRLTVV.